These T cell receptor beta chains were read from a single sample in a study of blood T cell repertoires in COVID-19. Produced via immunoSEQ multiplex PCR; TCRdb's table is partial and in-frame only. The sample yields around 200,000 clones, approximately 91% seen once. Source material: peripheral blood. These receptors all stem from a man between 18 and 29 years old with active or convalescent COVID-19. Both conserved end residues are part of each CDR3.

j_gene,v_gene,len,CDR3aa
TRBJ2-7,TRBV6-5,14,CASRLGQGFYEQYF
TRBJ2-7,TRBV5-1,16,CASSADERTGYYEQYF
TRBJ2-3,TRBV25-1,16,CASSEGSGGSTDTQYF
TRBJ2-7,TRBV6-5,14,CASSRTGGGSEQYF
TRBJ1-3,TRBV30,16,CAWSGGQGRSGNTIYF
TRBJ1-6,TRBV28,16,CASRLGGDSYNSPLHF
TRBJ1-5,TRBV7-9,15,CASSLAGSSNQPQHF
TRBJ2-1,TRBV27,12,CHTRGGYNEQFF
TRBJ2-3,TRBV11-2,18,CASSSRQGESGASDTQYF
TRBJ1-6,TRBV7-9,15,CASSLDGTGDSPLHF
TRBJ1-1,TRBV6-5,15,CASSLNRAGNTEAFF
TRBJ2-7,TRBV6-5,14,CANKRPSGLYEQYF
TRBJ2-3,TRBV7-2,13,CASSLALGDTQYF
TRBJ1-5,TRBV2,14,CASSTGQYNQPQHF
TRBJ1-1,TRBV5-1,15,CASSIGTALGAEAFF
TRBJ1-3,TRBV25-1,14,CASGQGQNLNTIYF
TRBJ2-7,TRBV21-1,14,CASSDGLAGGEQYF
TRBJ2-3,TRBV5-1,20,CASSLGTGGGFWKNGDTQYF
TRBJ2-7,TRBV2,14,CASSRGTGFYEQYF
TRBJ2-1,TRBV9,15,CASSGSSGGSNEQFF
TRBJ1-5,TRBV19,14,CASSERVVNQPQHF
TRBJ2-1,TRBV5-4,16,CASSLGGGSSYNEQFF
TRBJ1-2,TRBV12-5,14,CASDGGVINYGYTF
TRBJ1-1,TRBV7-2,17,CASSLEWVGQGNTEAFF
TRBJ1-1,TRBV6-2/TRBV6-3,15,CASSYYREVNTEAFF
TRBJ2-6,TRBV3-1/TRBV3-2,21,CASNLAAGLGGPRSGANVLTF
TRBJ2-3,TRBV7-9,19,CASSQPLLGLAGGRHTQYF
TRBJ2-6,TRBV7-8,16,CASPGQPGGGANVLTF
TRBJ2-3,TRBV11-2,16,CASSLTSGSAIDTQYF
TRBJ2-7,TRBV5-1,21,CASSRPVLTGGRAAVSYEQYF
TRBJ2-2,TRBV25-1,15,CASSHPQGSTGELFF
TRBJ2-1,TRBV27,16,CASSPKAAYLYNEQFF
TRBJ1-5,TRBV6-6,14,CASSSRQGFQPQHF
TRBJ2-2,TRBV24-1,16,CATSDPNDRNTGELFF
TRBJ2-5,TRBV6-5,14,CASSPPTGWETQYF
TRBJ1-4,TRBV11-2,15,CASSLDRQGSEKLFF
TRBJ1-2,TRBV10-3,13,CAIVRGEEGGYTF
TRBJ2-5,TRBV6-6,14,CASSYSRQAETQYF
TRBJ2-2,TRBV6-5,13,CASSYSPNGELFF
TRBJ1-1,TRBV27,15,CASSLWSRGNTEAFF
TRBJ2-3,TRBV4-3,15,CASSQEYGGSDTQYF